This TCR beta chain stems from a study of Graves' ophthalmopathy and Graves' hyperthyroidism. Study-wide background: There was a collection of peripheral blood at initial diagnosis, before any treatment. Whole-study findings and limits: The authors also found most expanded thyroid clonotypes above 0.001 frequency in blood. Sensitivity reached 70.59% and specificity approximately 72% when the model predicted ophthalmopathy progression.

This clonotype came up many times. Its antigen is as yet unknown. Germline CDR1 and CDR2: SGHNT and YENEEA. The CDR3 sequence is 15 residues long. Trimming cost V 2 bases and J 6 bases, with 13 bases left between them. Amplifying from RNA transcripts, the study obtained TCR beta CDR3 regions. An initial RT-PCR round employing HTBI primers preceded a second-round multiplex PCR. MiXCR, run by TCRdb on the multiplex PCR reads, gives a single entry per CDR3 protein. The sample lists about 740,000 distinct CDR3 sequences, roughly two fifths occurring once. The receptor's source is an adult man with Graves' ophthalmopathy. Sequenced: peripheral blood. The genes are TRBV11-3 and TRBJ2-2; D is uncertain. As DNA, the CDR3 is TGTGCCAGCAGCTTAAGTGGTCTTCGGTCCGGGGAGCTGTTTTTT. Translation: CASSLSGLRSGELFF. The full variable domain, with the rest looked up from reference TRBV11-3 and TRBJ2-2, is EAGVVQSPRYKIIEKKQPVAFWCNPISGHNTLYWYLQNLGQGPELLIRYENEEAVDDSQLPKDRFSAERLKGVDSTLKIQPAELGDSAVYLCASSLSGLRSGELFFGEGSRLTVL.